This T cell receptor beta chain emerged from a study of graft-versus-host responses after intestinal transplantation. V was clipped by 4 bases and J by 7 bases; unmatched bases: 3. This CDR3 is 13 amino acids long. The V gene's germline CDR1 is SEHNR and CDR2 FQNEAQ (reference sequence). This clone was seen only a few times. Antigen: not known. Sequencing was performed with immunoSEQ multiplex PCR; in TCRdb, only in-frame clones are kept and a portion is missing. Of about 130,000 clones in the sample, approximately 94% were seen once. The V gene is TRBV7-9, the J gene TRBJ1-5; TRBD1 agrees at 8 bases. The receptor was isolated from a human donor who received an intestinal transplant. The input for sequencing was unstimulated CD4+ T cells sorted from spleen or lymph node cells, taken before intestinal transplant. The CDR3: CASSSQGGQPQHF. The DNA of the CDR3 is TGTGCCAGCAGCTCACAGGGGGGGCAGCCCCAGCATTTT.